These 27 T cell receptor beta chains share one sample of origin, sequenced in a study of blood T cell repertoires in COVID-19 (dated by TCRdb to about 2020). The receptor library was made with the immunoSEQ multiplex PCR assay. TCRdb stores this immuneACCESS table with in-frame sequences only. Part of the clones is absent; in the studies checked, under half of the shortfall reflects unresolved V genes, and no reason is known for the rest. The table for this sample lists fewer than 300,000 clones; roughly nine tenths of them were counted only once. In total, the top ten clones hold about 9.2% of the sample. Sequences were obtained from peripheral blood. The receptors derive from a man in his forties who had recovered from COVID-19.

J is TRBJ1-2 and V is TRBV7-9; D remains unclear. The CDR3 loop spans 13 amino acids. Between the trimmed V and J ends, which lost 1 base and 7 bases, there was a span of 10 bases. CDR1 is SEHNR and CDR2 is FQNEAQ in the germline V gene (reference sequence). The CDR3 coding sequence is TGTGCCAGCAGCTTAGGCAGTACCAGTGGCTACACCTTC. Its protein is CASSLGSTSGYTF.

The rearrangement uses TRBV2 and TRBJ1-4; tentative D call: TRBD1 (5 bases). Germline V gene sequence: CDR1 SNHLY, CDR2 FYNNEI. The V end lost 7 bases, the J end lost 4 bases, and 16 bases lay between the germline ends. The length of the CDR3 is 15 residues. The CDR3 loop reads CASNPGGSVNEKLFF. The CDR3 DNA follows: TGTGCCAGCAATCCCGGGGGGTCGGTTAATGAAAAACTGTTTTTT.

This CDR3 reads CSASYRGAGGYTF. DNA for the CDR3: TGCAGTGCTAGTTACAGGGGAGCCGGGGGCTACACCTTC. The V call is TRBV20-1, the J call TRBJ1-2; 7 bases map to TRBD1. CDR3 length: 13 amino acids. Trimming cost V 3 bases and J 8 bases; bases outside gene matches: 9. CDR1 DFQATT and CDR2 SNEGSKA come from the germline V gene (reference sequence).

This chain joins TRBV9 and TRBJ2-1; 9 nucleotides line up with TRBD2. CDR1 and CDR2 from the germline V gene are SGDLS and YYNGEE. The CDR3 is made up of 15 amino acids. Trimming took 3 bases from V and 2 from J; bases not matched to a gene: 3. In DNA, the CDR3 is TGTGCCAGCAGCGGGAGCGGGGGGCCCTACAATGAGCAGTTCTTC. Translated, it gives CASSGSGGPYNEQFF.

V and J are TRBV3-1 (or the pseudogene TRBV3-2) and TRBJ2-2; 13 nucleotides match TRBD2. Germline V gene lookup returns CDR1 LGHDT and CDR2 YNNKEL (reference sequence). V lost 0 bases and J lost 4; bases outside the gene matches: 8. The CDR3 length is 19 residues. CDR3 residues: CASSQDLGTSGGATGELFF. The CDR3 DNA reads as TGTGCCAGCAGCCAAGATTTGGGAACTAGCGGGGGGGCCACCGGGGAGCTGTTTTTT.

The chain uses TRBV12-3 or TRBV12-4 and TRBJ2-7, with TRBD1 matching 10 bases. With V trimmed by 5 bases and J by 3 bases, 1 base remained unmatched. CDR3 length: 13 residues. Here the CDR3 reads CASSGQGDYEQYF. CDR3 DNA: TGTGCCAGCAGTGGACAGGGGGACTACGAGCAGTACTTC.

This chain joins TRBV27 and TRBJ2-1; a weak D match, TRBD1 (7 bases). V was clipped by 0 bases and J by 3 bases, with 12 bases between them. The CDR3 covers 16 residues. Germline lookup yields CDR1 MNHEY and CDR2 SMNVEV (reference sequence). Here the CDR3 reads CASSLSAGQSYNEQFF. The DNA of the CDR3 is TGTGCCAGCAGTTTATCCGCGGGACAGAGCTACAATGAGCAGTTCTTC.

The rearrangement uses TRBV27 and TRBJ2-1; TRBD2 matches 8 bases. This CDR3 contains 17 residues. CDR1 and CDR2 from the germline V gene are MNHEY and SMNVEV (reference sequence). V shed 0 bases and J 5 bases; nucleotides not matched to a gene: 9. CDR3 sequence: CASSLSLPGGQNNEQFF. The CDR3 DNA reads TGTGCCAGCAGTTTATCCCTCCCGGGGGGGCAGAACAATGAGCAGTTCTTC.

The chain carries TRBV7-3 and TRBJ2-5; the match to TRBD2 covers 14 bases. The germline gives CDR1 SGHTA, CDR2 FQGTGA. The CDR3 sequence is 21 residues long. The V gene end was trimmed by 4 bases and the J gene end by 5 bases; junction bases not matched to a gene: 21. CDR3 amino acids: CASSSKPLGLAGEGFAETQYF. In DNA, the CDR3 is TGTGCCAGCAGCTCAAAACCATTGGGACTAGCGGGAGAGGGCTTCGCGGAGACCCAGTACTTC.

The chain has TRBV14 and TRBJ2-7; perhaps TRBD2 as D (6 bases). Trimming stripped 6 bases from V and 0 bases from J, with 15 bases between. Germline CDR1 is SGHDN and CDR2 is FVKESK. The CDR3 covers 15 residues. CDR3 loop: CASRQSGLSSYEQYF. The CDR3 DNA reads as TGTGCCAGCAGACAAAGCGGGCTGAGCTCCTACGAGCAGTACTTC.

The chain employs TRBV5-8 and TRBJ1-5, with TRBD1 matching over 8 bases. In germline, CDR1 is SGHTS, CDR2 YDEGEE. Trimming took 3 bases from V and 2 from J; bases not matched to a gene: 1. The CDR3 extends over 14 amino acids. The CDR3 sequence: CASSSGGRNQPQHF. The CDR3 DNA is TGTGCCAGCAGCTCAGGGGGCCGCAATCAGCCCCAGCATTTT.

The sample holds many counts of this clone. The CDR3 protein is CASWGTSTDTQYF. In DNA form, the CDR3 reads TGTGCCAGCTGGGGGACTAGCACAGATACGCAGTATTTT. The chain carries TRBV2 and TRBJ2-3, with D maybe TRBD2 (6 bases). This CDR3 spans 13 amino acids. Deletions cut 8 bases from V and 0 bases from J, with 9 bases between. The V gene's germline CDR1 is SNHLY and CDR2 FYNNEI.

The chain recombines TRBV7-9 with TRBJ2-3; D is undetermined. The ends were cut back, 2 bases at V and 1 base at J, with 7 bases in the middle. The germline gives CDR1 SEHNR, CDR2 FQNEAQ (reference sequence). The CDR3 sequence is 14 residues long. The CDR3 loop is CASSLIRGTDTQYF. As DNA, the CDR3 is TGTGCCAGCAGCTTAATTCGTGGCACAGATACGCAGTATTTT.

This sequence joins TRBV6-6 and TRBJ2-7; 9 nucleotides match TRBD1. Trimming took 7 bases from V and 4 from J; bases not matched to a gene: 8. The length of the CDR3 is 14 residues. The V gene's germline CDR1 is MNHNY and CDR2 SVGAGI (reference sequence). CDR3 loop: CASNTRDRVYEQYF. CDR3 DNA sequence: TGTGCCAGCAATACCCGGGACAGGGTGTACGAGCAGTACTTC.

The chain has TRBV7-2 and TRBJ2-3; TRBD2 might be the D (5 bases). This CDR3 is 13 amino acids long. CDR1 and CDR2 from the germline V gene are SGHTA and FQGNSA. Trimming removed 5 bases at V and 4 bases at J, with 10 bases between. The CDR3 DNA follows: TGTGCCAGCAGCCCGGGAAACCCAGATACGCAGTATTTT. Translating gives CASSPGNPDTQYF.

The chain links TRBV25-1 to TRBJ2-3; 7 bases map to TRBD2. The V gene's germline CDR1 is MGHDK and CDR2 SYGVNS. CDR3 size: 15 residues. V gave up 1 base and J gave up 6 bases; unmatched junction bases: 7. This CDR3 reads CASSEWKGGADTQYF. The CDR3 nucleotides are TGTGCCAGCAGTGAATGGAAGGGAGGGGCGGATACGCAGTATTTT.

The rearrangement uses TRBV30 and TRBJ1-1, with D hard to call. Germline V gene data show CDR1 as GTSNPN and CDR2 as SVGIG (reference sequence). The CDR3 extends over 14 amino acids. V lost 0 bases to trimming and J lost 4 bases, with 12 bases between them. The CDR3 loop reads CAWSVGLGPTEAFF. DNA for the CDR3: TGTGCCTGGAGTGTCGGACTTGGGCCCACTGAAGCTTTCTTT.

The chain employs TRBV9 and TRBJ2-7, with D tentatively TRBD2 (6 bases). Germline V lookup: CDR1 SGDLS, CDR2 YYNGEE. Trimming stripped 4 bases from V and 6 bases from J, with 17 bases between. This CDR3 has 14 residues. CDR3 residues: CASSPGGRISEQYF. The CDR3 region has the DNA TGTGCCAGCAGCCCAGGAGGGCGGATCTCCGAGCAGTACTTC.

The rearrangement uses TRBV10-1 and TRBJ2-5; 8 bases fit TRBD2. V lost 0 bases and J lost 5; bases outside the gene matches: 5. The CDR3 consists of 15 residues. CDR1 is WNHNN, CDR2 SYGVQD, per germline (reference sequence). The DNA of the CDR3 is TGCGCCAGCAGTGAGTCGGGCGCTAGCGGGGAGACCCAGTACTTC. Amino acids: CASSESGASGETQYF.

This chain links TRBV19 with TRBJ2-2; TRBD1 is a possible D gene (6 bases). V was clipped by 9 bases and J by 1 base, with 12 bases between them. The CDR3 is 14 amino acids. Germline CDR1 LNHDA, CDR2 SQIVND (reference sequence). CDR3 nucleotides: TGTGCCAGCCAACCGGGACAGAACACCGGGGAGCTGTTTTTT. Its protein product is CASQPGQNTGELFF.

This clone has just one count. The J gene is TRBJ1-2, the V gene TRBV6-5, with a tentative D call TRBD1 (5 bases). Germline CDR1 is MNHEY and CDR2 is SVGAGI. Deletions cut 6 bases from V and 2 bases from J, with 16 bases between. This CDR3 spans 15 amino acids. The CDR3 loop reads CASRSWGDRNYGYTF. The CDR3 DNA sequence: TGTGCCAGCAGGTCCTGGGGGGATCGGAACTATGGCTACACCTTC.

V usage is TRBV6-6 and J usage is TRBJ1-1; D is undetermined. Trimming left V 5 bases short and J 0 bases short, with 7 bases between. CDR3 length equals 13 residues. CDR1 is MNHNY, CDR2 SVGAGI, per germline (reference sequence). The CDR3 DNA is TGTGCCAGCAGTAACTTATTGAACACTGAAGCTTTCTTT. Amino acid sequence: CASSNLLNTEAFF.

The chain links TRBV19 to TRBJ1-1; 7 positions match TRBD1. Germline CDR1 is LNHDA and CDR2 is SQIVND (reference sequence). The junction had 18 bases not matched to a gene; V was cut back by 11 bases and J by 9 bases. The CDR3 totals 14 residues. CDR3 sequence: CAASGGPPLGQAFF. CDR3 in DNA: TGTGCCGCCTCAGGGGGGCCTCCGTTAGGTCAAGCTTTCTTT.

V gene TRBV18 combines with J gene TRBJ2-5; D might be TRBD1 (6 bases). Between the trimmed V and J ends, which lost 3 bases and 2 bases, there was a span of 13 bases. Germline V CDR1 and CDR2: KGHSH, LQKENI. The CDR3 totals 15 residues. The chain's CDR3 is CASSPNFGTQETQYF. The CDR3 nucleotides are TGTGCCAGCTCACCTAATTTCGGGACACAAGAGACCCAGTACTTC.

Comments on this clone: Other DNA sequences from this sample encode an identical CDR3 as well. J is TRBJ1-1 and V is TRBV6-5; the match to TRBD1 covers 10 bases. The CDR3 covers 13 residues. Germline V gives CDR1 MNHEY, CDR2 SVGAGI. The junction had 3 bases not matched to a gene; V was cut back by 6 bases and J by 5 bases. The chain's CDR3 is CASSRDRGTEAFF. DNA of the CDR3: TGTGCCAGCAGCCGGGACAGGGGAACTGAAGCTTTCTTT.

The chain is built from TRBV9 and TRBJ2-5; 12 bases line up with TRBD2. After removal of 3 bases from V and 3 bases from J, the junction contained 3 bases not matched to a gene. Germline V gives CDR1 SGDLS, CDR2 YYNGEE. The CDR3 sequence is 15 residues long. CDR3 protein: CASSDRLAGEETQYF. The DNA of the CDR3 is TGTGCCAGCAGCGACCGACTAGCGGGAGAAGAGACCCAGTACTTC.

The V call is TRBV15, the J call TRBJ2-3; TRBD1 aligns across 7 bases. There are 14 residues in the CDR3. Germline V gene lookup returns CDR1 LNHNV and CDR2 YYDKDF (reference sequence). V dropped 4 bases and J dropped 8; count of bases not matched to a gene: 9. CDR3 nucleotide sequence: TGTGCCACCAGCACCCGACAGGGCAAAAGTACGCAGTATTTT. Protein product: CATSTRQGKSTQYF.